Sequencing of this T cell receptor beta chain was carried out in a study of cytomegalovirus exposure and HLA in healthy donors. Vbeta (60) and Jbeta (13) primers were used in the PCR. As processed by the authors: Roughly 10 million shared chains were among the roughly 80 million unique TCR beta chains that a later analysis counted. Clones were sequenced by immunoSEQ multiplex PCR, and TCRdb holds only the in-frame ones, with some missing. That table supplies the V and J calls and clone size; D and trimming were determined from the DNA. The sample has around 190,000 clones; 9.5% are singletons. General study findings and limits: Rarity characterized most TCR sequences, yet some public TCRs appeared in many donors.

Details on this clone: Its antigen remains unknown.

The germline CDR1 and CDR2 sequences are LNHDA and SQIVND (reference sequence). The CDR3 sequence is 16 residues long. Trimming pared 7 bases from V and 0 bases from J, leaving 16 bases between. This chain uses TRBV19 with TRBJ1-5, with a weak D call TRBD1 (5 bases). The TCR comes from a woman between 25 and 40 years old in good health and CMV-seropositive. The specimen sequenced was PBMCs. DNA of the CDR3: TGTGCCAGTAAAGGCGTAACCCAGGGTAGCAATCAGCCCCAGCATTTT. Amino acids: CASKGVTQGSNQPQHF. Combining the CDR3 with reference TRBV19 and TRBJ1-5 gives the whole variable domain DGGITQSPKYLFRKEGQNVTLSCEQNLNHDAMYWYRQDPGQGLRLIYYSQIVNDFQKGDIAEGYSVSREKKESFPLTVTSAQKNPTAFYLCASKGVTQGSNQPQHFGDGTRLSIL.